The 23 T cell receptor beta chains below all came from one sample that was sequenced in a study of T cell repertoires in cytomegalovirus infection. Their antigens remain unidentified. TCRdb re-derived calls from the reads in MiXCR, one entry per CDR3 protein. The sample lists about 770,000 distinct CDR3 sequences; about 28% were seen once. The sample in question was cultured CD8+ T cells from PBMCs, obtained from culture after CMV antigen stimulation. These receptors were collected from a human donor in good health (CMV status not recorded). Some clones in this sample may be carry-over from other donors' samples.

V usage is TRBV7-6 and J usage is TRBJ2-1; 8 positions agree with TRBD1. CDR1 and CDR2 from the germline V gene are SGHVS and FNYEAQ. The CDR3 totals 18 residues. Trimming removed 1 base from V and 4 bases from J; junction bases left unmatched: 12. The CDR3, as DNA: TGTGCCAGCAGCTTAGGACCTCTTGCAGGGGGCCTTTACAATGAGCAGTTCTTC. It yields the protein CASSLGPLAGGLYNEQFF.

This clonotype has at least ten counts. CDR3 residues: CASRTQAGGLYEQFF. The CDR3 DNA follows: TGTGCCAGCAGGACTCAAGCGGGGGGTCTGTATGAGCAGTTCTTC. The rearrangement joins TRBV7-8 to TRBJ2-1, with TRBD2 identical over 9 bases. With 6 bases clipped from V and 8 bases from J, the junction kept 11 bases outside the gene matches. Germline lookup yields CDR1 SGHVS and CDR2 FQNEAQ. This CDR3 contains 15 residues.

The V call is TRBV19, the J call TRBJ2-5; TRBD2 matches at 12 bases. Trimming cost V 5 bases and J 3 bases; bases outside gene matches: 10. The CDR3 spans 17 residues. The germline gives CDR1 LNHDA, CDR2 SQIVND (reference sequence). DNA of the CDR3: TGTGCCAGTAGTCCGAACCCGTGGACTAGCGGGGAAGAGACCCAGTACTTC. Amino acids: CASSPNPWTSGEETQYF.

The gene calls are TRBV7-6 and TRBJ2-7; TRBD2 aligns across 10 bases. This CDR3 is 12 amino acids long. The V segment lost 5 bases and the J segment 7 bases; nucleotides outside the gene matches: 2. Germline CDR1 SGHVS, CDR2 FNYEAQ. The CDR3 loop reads CASSPGLAEQYF. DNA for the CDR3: TGTGCCAGCAGCCCGGGACTAGCGGAGCAGTACTTC.

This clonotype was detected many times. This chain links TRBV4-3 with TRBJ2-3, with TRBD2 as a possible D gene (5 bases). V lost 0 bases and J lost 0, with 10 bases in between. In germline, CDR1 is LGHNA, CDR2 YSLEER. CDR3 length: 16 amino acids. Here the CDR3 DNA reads TGCGCCAGCAGCCAAGATACGGGGTCTAGCACAGATACGCAGTATTTT. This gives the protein CASSQDTGSSTDTQYF.

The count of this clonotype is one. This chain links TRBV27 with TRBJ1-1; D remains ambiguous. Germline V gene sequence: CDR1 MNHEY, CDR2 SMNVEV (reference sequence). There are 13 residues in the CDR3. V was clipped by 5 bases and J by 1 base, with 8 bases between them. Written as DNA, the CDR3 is TGTGCCAGCAGTGCCACATGGAACACTGAAGCTTTCTTT. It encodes CASSATWNTEAFF.

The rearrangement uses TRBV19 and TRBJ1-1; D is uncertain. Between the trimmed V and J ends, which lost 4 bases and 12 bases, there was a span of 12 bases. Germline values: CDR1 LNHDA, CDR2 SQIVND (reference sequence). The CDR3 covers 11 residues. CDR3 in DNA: TGTGCCAGTAGTAGTCGACTGCGGACTTTCTTT. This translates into CASSSRLRTFF.

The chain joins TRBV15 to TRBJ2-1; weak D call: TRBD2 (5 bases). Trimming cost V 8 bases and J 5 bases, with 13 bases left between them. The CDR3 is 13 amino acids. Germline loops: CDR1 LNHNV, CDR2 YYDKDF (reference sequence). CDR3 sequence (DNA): TGTGCCACCGCCTGGACTGTTGACAATGAGCAGTTCTTC. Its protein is CATAWTVDNEQFF.

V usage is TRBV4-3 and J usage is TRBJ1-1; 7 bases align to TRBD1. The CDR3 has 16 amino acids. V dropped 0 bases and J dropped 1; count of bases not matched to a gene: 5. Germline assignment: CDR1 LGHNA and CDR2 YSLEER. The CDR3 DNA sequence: TGCGCCAGCAGCCAAGATAACAGGGGCCGGAACACTGAAGCTTTCTTT. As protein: CASSQDNRGRNTEAFF.

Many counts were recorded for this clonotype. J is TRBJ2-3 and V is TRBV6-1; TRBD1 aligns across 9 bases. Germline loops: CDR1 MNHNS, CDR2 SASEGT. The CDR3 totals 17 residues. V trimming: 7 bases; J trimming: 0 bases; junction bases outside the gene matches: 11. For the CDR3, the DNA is TGTGCCAGCATTATGAGGGGACAGGGTGCTAGCACAGATACGCAGTATTTT. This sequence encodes CASIMRGQGASTDTQYF.

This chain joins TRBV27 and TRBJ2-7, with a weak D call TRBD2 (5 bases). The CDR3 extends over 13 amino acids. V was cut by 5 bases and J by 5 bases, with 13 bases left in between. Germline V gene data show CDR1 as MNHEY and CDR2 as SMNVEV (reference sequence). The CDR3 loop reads CASSQTGKDEQYF. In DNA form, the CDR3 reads TGTGCCAGCAGTCAGACGGGAAAGGACGAGCAGTACTTC.

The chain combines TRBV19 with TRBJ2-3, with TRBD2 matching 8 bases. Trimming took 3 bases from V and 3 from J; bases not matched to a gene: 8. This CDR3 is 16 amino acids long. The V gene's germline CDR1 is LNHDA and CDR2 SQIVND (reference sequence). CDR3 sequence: CASSIRGGHLTDTQYF. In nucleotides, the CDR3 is TGTGCCAGTAGTATTCGGGGGGGACACTTAACAGATACGCAGTATTTT.

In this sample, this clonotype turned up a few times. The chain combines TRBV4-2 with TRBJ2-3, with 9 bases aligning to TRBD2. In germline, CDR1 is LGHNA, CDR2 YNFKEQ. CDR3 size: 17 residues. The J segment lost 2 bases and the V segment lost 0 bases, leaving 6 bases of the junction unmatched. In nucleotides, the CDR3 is TGTGCCAGCAGCCAAGAATTTCTAGCGGGGCTCACAGATACGCAGTATTTT. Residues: CASSQEFLAGLTDTQYF.

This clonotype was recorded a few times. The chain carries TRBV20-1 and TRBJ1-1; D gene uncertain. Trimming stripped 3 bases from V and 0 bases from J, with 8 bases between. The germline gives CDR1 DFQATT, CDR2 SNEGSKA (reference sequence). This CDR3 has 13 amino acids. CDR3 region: CSASPPVNTEAFF. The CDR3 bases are TGCAGTGCTAGTCCCCCGGTGAACACTGAAGCTTTCTTT.

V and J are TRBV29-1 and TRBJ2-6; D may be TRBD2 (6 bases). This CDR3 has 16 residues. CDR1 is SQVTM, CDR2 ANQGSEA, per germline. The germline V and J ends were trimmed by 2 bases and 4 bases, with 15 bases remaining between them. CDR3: CSVELAGRSGANVLTF. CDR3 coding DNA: TGCAGCGTTGAATTGGCAGGGAGGTCCGGGGCCAACGTCCTGACTTTC.

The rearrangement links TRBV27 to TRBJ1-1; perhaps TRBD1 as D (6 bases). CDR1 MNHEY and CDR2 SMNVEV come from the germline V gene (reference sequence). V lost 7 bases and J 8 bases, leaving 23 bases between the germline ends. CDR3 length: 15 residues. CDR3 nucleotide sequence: TGTGCCAGCAAAATAAATACCAGGGGTAGAGCAGAAGCTTTCTTT. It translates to CASKINTRGRAEAFF.

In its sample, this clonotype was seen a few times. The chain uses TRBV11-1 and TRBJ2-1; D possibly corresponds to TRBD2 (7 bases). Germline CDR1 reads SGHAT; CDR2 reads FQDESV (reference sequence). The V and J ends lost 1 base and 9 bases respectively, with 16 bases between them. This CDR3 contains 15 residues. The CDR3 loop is CASSLDEGGLREQFF. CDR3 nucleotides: TGTGCCAGCAGCTTAGATGAGGGGGGGCTTCGTGAGCAGTTCTTC.

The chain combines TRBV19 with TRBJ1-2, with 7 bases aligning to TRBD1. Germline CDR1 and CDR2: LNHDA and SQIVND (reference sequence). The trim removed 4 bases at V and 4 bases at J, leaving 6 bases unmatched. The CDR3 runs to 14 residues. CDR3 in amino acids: CASSTLQGSYGYTF. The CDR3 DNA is TGTGCCAGTAGTACCCTACAGGGGAGCTATGGCTACACCTTC.

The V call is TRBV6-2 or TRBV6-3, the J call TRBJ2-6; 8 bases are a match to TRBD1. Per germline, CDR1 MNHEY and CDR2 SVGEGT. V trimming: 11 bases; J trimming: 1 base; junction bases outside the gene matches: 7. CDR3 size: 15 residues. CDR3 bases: TGTGCCCTCCGACAGGGGCCGTCTGGGGCCAACGTCCTGACTTTC. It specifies CALRQGPSGANVLTF.

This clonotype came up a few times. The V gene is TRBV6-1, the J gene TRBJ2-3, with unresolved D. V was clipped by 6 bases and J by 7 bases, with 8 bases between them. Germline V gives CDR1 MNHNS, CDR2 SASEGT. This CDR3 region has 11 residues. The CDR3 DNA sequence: TGTGCCAGCAGCCTTTCTTATACGCAGTATTTT. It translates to CASSLSYTQYF.

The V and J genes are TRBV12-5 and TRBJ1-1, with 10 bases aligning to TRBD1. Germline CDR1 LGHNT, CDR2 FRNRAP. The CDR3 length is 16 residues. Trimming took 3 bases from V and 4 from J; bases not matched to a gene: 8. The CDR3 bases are TGTGCTAGTGGTTTCCCTCTGGGACAGGGGAGCACTGAAGCTTTCTTT. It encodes CASGFPLGQGSTEAFF. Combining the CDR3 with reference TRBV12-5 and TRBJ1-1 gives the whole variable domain DARVTQTPRHKVTEMGQEVTMRCQPILGHNTVFWYRQTMMQGLELLAYFRNRAPLDDSGMPKDRFSAEMPDATLATLKIQPSEPRDSAVYFCASGFPLGQGSTEAFFGQGTRLTVV.

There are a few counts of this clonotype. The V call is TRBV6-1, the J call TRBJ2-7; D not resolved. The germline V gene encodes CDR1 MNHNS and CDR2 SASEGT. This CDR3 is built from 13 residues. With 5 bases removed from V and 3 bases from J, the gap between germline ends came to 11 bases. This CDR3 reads CASSHGPHYEQYF. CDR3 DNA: TGTGCCAGCAGTCACGGGCCACACTACGAGCAGTACTTC.

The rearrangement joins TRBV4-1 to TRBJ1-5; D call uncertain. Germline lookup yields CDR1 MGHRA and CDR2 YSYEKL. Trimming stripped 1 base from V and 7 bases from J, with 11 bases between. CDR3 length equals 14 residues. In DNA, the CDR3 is TGCGCCAGCAGCCAAGTCCAGGATGGGCAGCCCCAGCATTTT. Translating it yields CASSQVQDGQPQHF.